Presented here are 14 T cell receptor beta chains from one specimen sequenced in a study of technical replicates of blood from a few donors. Sequenced by immunoSEQ multiplex PCR; TCRdb stores in-frame clones only, minus some. The sample includes about 80,000 clones, around 90% seen only once; the top ten take about 0.4%. The sequencing sample was made of T cells isolated from PBMCs. These receptors all stem from a human donor in good health.

J is TRBJ2-5 and V is TRBV10-3; D is possibly TRBD1 (5 bases). Trimming removed 0 bases from V and 2 bases from J, with 7 bases in between. Germline V gene sequence: CDR1 ENHRY, CDR2 SYGVKD. This CDR3 is 14 amino acids long. The CDR3 loop is CAISESHRQETQYF. The CDR3 DNA is TGTGCCATCAGTGAGTCCCACAGGCAAGAGACCCAGTACTTC.

The gene calls are TRBV11-3 and TRBJ2-1; TRBD2 aligns across 8 bases. The J segment lost 7 bases and the V segment lost 0 bases, leaving 8 bases of the junction unmatched. The germline CDR1 and CDR2 sequences are SGHNT and YENEEA. This CDR3 is built from 16 residues. In nucleotides, the CDR3 is TGTGCCAGCAGCTTAGATTCCGAGCGGGAGTATAATGAGCAGTTCTTC. Amino acid sequence: CASSLDSEREYNEQFF.

This clone was counted between two and nine times. The V and J genes are TRBV6-1 and TRBJ2-5; D may be TRBD1 (5 bases). V lost 8 bases to trimming and J lost 2 bases, with 15 bases between them. This CDR3 contains 14 residues. Germline CDR1 and CDR2: MNHNS and SASEGT. The CDR3 here is CASGIAGPQETQYF. In nucleotides, the CDR3 is TGTGCCAGCGGTATAGCAGGGCCTCAAGAGACCCAGTACTTC.

The chain links TRBV7-9 to TRBJ2-7, with 7 bases fitting TRBD1. The ends lost 5 bases at V and 4 bases at J; junction bases unmatched: 5. The germline V gene encodes CDR1 SEHNR and CDR2 FQNEAQ (reference sequence). The CDR3 consists of 13 residues. CDR3 sequence (DNA): TGTGCCAGCAGCCACGGGGACAGATACGAGCAGTACTTC. Its protein product is CASSHGDRYEQYF.

The chain combines TRBV2 with TRBJ2-2; possible D gene TRBD1, 6 bases. Deletions cut 6 bases from V and 7 bases from J, with 12 bases between. From germline, CDR1 is SNHLY and CDR2 FYNNEI. CDR3 size: 13 residues. The CDR3 loop reads CASRETGFGELFF. In DNA form, the CDR3 reads TGTGCCAGCAGAGAGACAGGATTCGGGGAGCTGTTTTTT.

The chain combines TRBV28 with TRBJ2-5; 8 nucleotides agree with TRBD2. The CDR3 has 12 amino acids. The V segment lost 5 bases and the J segment 9 bases; nucleotides outside the gene matches: 5. In germline, CDR1 is MDHEN, CDR2 SYDVKM. The CDR3 nucleotides read TGTGCCAGCAGTCAGGGACTAGGGGCCCAGTACTTC. Amino acids: CASSQGLGAQYF.

The chain is built from TRBV6-6 and TRBJ1-2; D is uncertain. CDR1 MNHNY and CDR2 SVGAGI come from the germline V gene (reference sequence). The CDR3 loop spans 14 amino acids. Trimming pared 2 bases from V and 6 bases from J, leaving 13 bases between. The CDR3 region has the DNA TGTGCCAGCAGTTACCCAGCCCGTGGAGATGGCTACACCTTC. It yields the protein CASSYPARGDGYTF.

The rearrangement joins TRBV5-1 to TRBJ2-1; the D gene is possibly TRBD2 (5 bases). V was cut by 0 bases and J by 2 bases, with 9 bases left in between. The CDR3 length is 15 residues. In germline, CDR1 is SGHRS, CDR2 YFSETQ. In DNA, the CDR3 is TGCGCCAGCAGCTTGGCCTTGCGGGCCTACAATGAGCAGTTCTTC. Translating it yields CASSLALRAYNEQFF.

This clone was seen just once. The rearrangement links TRBV27 to TRBJ2-3; D is ambiguous. Deletions cut 2 bases from V and 7 bases from J, with 4 bases between. CDR1 and CDR2 from the germline V gene are MNHEY and SMNVEV (reference sequence). The CDR3 runs to 11 residues. The DNA of the CDR3 is TGTGCCAGCAGTTTACTAAATACGCAGTATTTT. It is translated as CASSLLNTQYF.

The rearrangement joins TRBV27 to TRBJ2-3, with D perhaps matching TRBD2 (6 bases). The CDR3 spans 12 residues. V lost 6 bases and J lost 8, with 12 bases in between. The germline gives CDR1 MNHEY, CDR2 SMNVEV (reference sequence). CDR3 coding DNA: TGTGCCAGCAGCACGGGAGCGGGTACGCAGTATTTT. Translation: CASSTGAGTQYF.

The chain couples TRBV28 to TRBJ1-2, with D perhaps matching TRBD1 (5 bases). This CDR3 has 14 residues. The germline CDR1 and CDR2 sequences are MDHEN and SYDVKM. Trimming removed 7 bases at V and 2 bases at J, with 14 bases between. DNA of the CDR3: TGTGCCAGCAAAGTTGATGGGGCAAACTATGGCTACACCTTC. This encodes CASKVDGANYGYTF.

The chain joins TRBV15 to TRBJ2-3; perhaps TRBD2 as D (6 bases). Germline-derived CDR1 and CDR2 are LNHNV and YYDKDF (reference sequence). The CDR3 sequence is 17 residues long. The germline V and J ends were trimmed by 1 base and 3 bases, with 17 bases remaining between them. The CDR3 sequence: CATSRAFRGGGTDTQYF. The CDR3 region has the DNA TGTGCCACCAGCAGAGCCTTTAGGGGAGGAGGGACAGATACGCAGTATTTT.

V is TRBV18 and J is TRBJ2-7; TRBD2 matches 7 bases. CDR3 length: 14 amino acids. Trimming at V came to 3 bases and at J to 4 bases, leaving 6 bases not matched to a gene. Germline assignment: CDR1 KGHSH and CDR2 LQKENI. Here the CDR3 DNA reads TGTGCCAGCTCACCCCAGGGACTACAATACGAGCAGTACTTC. This codes for CASSPQGLQYEQYF.

The rearrangement links TRBV27 to TRBJ1-5; D gene unclear. This CDR3 is built from 14 residues. Germline assignment: CDR1 MNHEY and CDR2 SMNVEV (reference sequence). V lost 2 bases and J 3 bases, leaving 8 bases between the germline ends. The CDR3 protein is CASSLEAHNQPQHF. For the CDR3, the DNA is TGTGCCAGCAGTTTAGAAGCCCACAATCAGCCCCAGCATTTT.